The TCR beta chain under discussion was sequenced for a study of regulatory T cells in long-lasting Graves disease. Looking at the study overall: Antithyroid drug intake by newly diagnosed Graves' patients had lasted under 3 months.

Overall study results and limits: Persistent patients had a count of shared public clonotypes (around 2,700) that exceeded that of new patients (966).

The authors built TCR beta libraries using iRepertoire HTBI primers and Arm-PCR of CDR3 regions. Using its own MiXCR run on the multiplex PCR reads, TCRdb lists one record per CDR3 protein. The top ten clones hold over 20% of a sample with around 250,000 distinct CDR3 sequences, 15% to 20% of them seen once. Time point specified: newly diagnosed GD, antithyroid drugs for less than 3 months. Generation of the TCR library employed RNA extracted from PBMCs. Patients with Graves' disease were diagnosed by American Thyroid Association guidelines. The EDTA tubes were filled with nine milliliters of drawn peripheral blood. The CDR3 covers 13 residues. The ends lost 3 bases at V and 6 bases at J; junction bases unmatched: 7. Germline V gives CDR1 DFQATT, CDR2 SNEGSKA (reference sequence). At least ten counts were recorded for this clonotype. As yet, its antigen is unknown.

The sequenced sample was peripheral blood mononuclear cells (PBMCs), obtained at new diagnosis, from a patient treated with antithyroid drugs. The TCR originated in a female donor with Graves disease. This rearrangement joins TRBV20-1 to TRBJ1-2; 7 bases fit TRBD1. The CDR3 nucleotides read TGCAGTGCTAGGACAGGGTTCCAGGATGGCTACACCTTC. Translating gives CSARTGFQDGYTF.